One T cell receptor beta chain is described in this entry. There are a few counts of this clone. What antigen it recognizes has not been identified. No much larger clonotype is one base removed from it; base qualities were not supplied. Participants in the prospective study were aged roughly 18 to 100 years, lived in some 24 United States geographic areas, and enrolled through a virtual design. Cohort assignment in the prospective study relied on participant-reported clinical history from a screening survey and a study questionnaire. For ImmuneRACE Cohort 3, a participant was defined as recovered based on two consecutive negative NP/OP PCR tests, clearance by a healthcare professional, or resolution of symptoms. In the prospective study, mobile phlebotomists collected whole blood, serum and a nasopharyngeal or oropharyngeal swab from each participant. Prospective study participants could optionally give additional blood draws and questionnaires over an approximately two-month period. Prospective study blood samples were shipped either frozen or at room temperature before DNA extraction.

TCRbeta CDR3 regions were amplified from genomic DNA by means of the immunoSEQ Assay, a bias-controlled multiplex PCR. For the original study's pipeline: Within the assay, amplification of reference gene primers was used to estimate how many nucleated cells each sample contained. To quantify the absolute abundance of each unique TCRbeta CDR3 rearrangement, sequence reads were collapsed and filtered. For each sample, productive Simpson clonality was calculated as the square root of Simpson's diversity index over productive rearrangements. TCRdb provides this immuneACCESS table in a form limited to in-frame rearrangements. Some clones are lacking; in checked studies, under half of them reflect an unresolved V gene, and why the rest are absent is not known. V and J calls plus clone size are reproduced from that table; the DNA served to infer D and trimming. Within this sample are a few hundred thousand clones, with approximately 89% of them counted one time only. The ten largest clones capture approximately 9.4% of the sample.

CDR1 and CDR2 are drawn from the germline V gene: SGHTA, FQGNSA. For this chain, trimming is 5 bases at the V end and 0 bases at the J end, and the number of junction bases without a gene match is 7. Its CDR3 holds 16 amino acids, cysteine through phenylalanine. Of all the DNA, just the CDR3 is kept, 48 bases in frame from base 1. These data are taken from a study of blood T cell repertoires in COVID-19 (dated by TCRdb to the early 2020s). General notes on the study: Collaborator samples came from the United States, Italy and Spain and covered acute and convalescent phases of COVID-19. The material from the prospective study consisted of cDNA or gDNA derived from T cells, B-cell-depleted T cells, or PBMCs. The dataset comprised deeply sampled blood TCRbeta repertoires from subjects exposed to, actively infected with, or recovered from COVID-19. A freely available public database, intended as a resource for researchers studying the immune response to SARS-CoV-2, is where the repertoires were released. The samples were drawn from the first 160 participants of the ongoing ImmuneRACE study and from 950 to 1,500 subjects provided by 6 global collaborators. Sample metadata almost always included a de-identified subject ID, COVID-19 status, age in years and sex. HLA class I and class II types, where available, came from metadata supplied by the sample provider rather than from assay-based typing.

Summary of the overall study and its limitations: The amount of clinical and demographic metadata varied by source and participant and was provided uncurated.

The TCR was taken from a woman in her thirties or forties who had recovered from COVID-19. The chain employs TRBV7-2 and TRBJ1-1; the junction holds 9 bases that match TRBD1. The specimen was PBMCs or T cells enriched from blood (not recorded which). The base sequence is TGTGCCAGCAGCAACCGACAGGGGGGGGTGAACACTGAAGCTTTCTTT. It translates as CASSNRQGGVNTEAFF.